The 18 T cell receptor beta chains below all came from one sample that was sequenced in a study of patients and donors after allogeneic stem cell transplantation. TCRdb re-called the RT-PCR reads through MiXCR, storing one row per CDR3 protein. The repertoire holds fewer than 25,000 distinct CDR3 sequences, with about 30% as singletons. The sequenced material came from blood, either unsorted or a sorted T cell fraction (not recorded which). The origin of the receptors is a human donor who was either an allogeneic HSCT recipient or a stem cell or donor lymphocyte infusion donor (not recorded which). It is not recorded whose cells these are; they may come from a transplant donor.

The chain couples TRBV10-3 to TRBJ1-5; the match to TRBD1 covers 7 bases. The CDR3 totals 12 residues. The junction had 5 bases not matched to a gene; V was cut back by 4 bases and J by 11 bases. Germline V gene data show CDR1 as ENHRY and CDR2 as SYGVKD. CDR3 in amino acids: CAISVAGGTQHF. The CDR3 nucleotides are TGTGCCATCAGTGTCGCAGGGGGTACCCAGCATTTT.

This clonotype has only a few counts. This rearrangement joins TRBV16 to TRBJ1-5; D call uncertain. The CDR3 runs 17 residues. Germline CDR1 and CDR2: KGHSY and FQNENV. V lost 1 base, J lost 4 bases, and 17 bases lay in between. The CDR3 nucleotides are TGTGCCAGCAGCCAATACGGAGGGAGGAGAAGTAATCAGCCCCAGCATTTT. Its translation is CASSQYGGRRSNQPQHF. The full variable domain, with the rest looked up from reference TRBV16 and TRBJ1-5, is GEEVAQTPKHLVRGEGQKAKLYCAPIKGHSYVFWYQQVLKNEFKFLISFQNENVFDETGMPKERFSAKCLPNSPCSLEIQATKLEDSAVYFCASSQYGGRRSNQPQHFGDGTRLSIL.

This chain uses TRBV10-3 with TRBJ1-3; D is ambiguous. The V gene lost 4 bases and the J gene lost 0 bases, with 13 bases spanning the gap. Germline CDR1 ENHRY, CDR2 SYGVKD. This CDR3 is built from 16 residues. The CDR3 loop is CAISGPPDLSGNTIYF. CDR3 in DNA: TGTGCCATCAGTGGGCCACCGGACCTCTCTGGAAACACCATATATTTT.

V is TRBV25-1 and J is TRBJ1-4; D unresolved. The CDR3 consists of 14 residues. V lost 6 bases and J 5 bases, leaving 13 bases between the germline ends. Germline CDR1 is MGHDK and CDR2 is SYGVNS. For the CDR3, the DNA is TGTGCCAGCAGATCCCGCAGGTGGAATGAAAAACTGTTTTTT. This sequence encodes CASRSRRWNEKLFF.

This clonotype was seen more than once but under ten times. This rearrangement joins TRBV5-1 to TRBJ2-5; TRBD2 might be the D (5 bases). CDR1 is SGHRS and CDR2 is YFSETQ in the germline V gene. Trimming stripped 2 bases from V and 3 bases from J, with 8 bases between. The CDR3 totals 13 residues. CDR3: CASSLAREETQYF. The CDR3 DNA reads as TGCGCCAGCAGCTTAGCGCGGGAAGAGACCCAGTACTTC. Supplemented by reference TRBV5-1 and TRBJ2-5, the full variable domain reads KAGVTQTPRYLIKTRGQQVTLSCSPISGHRSVSWYQQTPGQGLQFLFEYFSETQRNKGNFPGRFSGRQFSNSRSEMNVSTLELGDSALYLCASSLAREETQYFGPGTRLLVL.

This clonotype was recorded at least ten times. The chain joins TRBV4-3 to TRBJ2-1; the match to TRBD2 covers 11 bases. CDR1 and CDR2 (germline): LGHNA, YSLEER. The CDR3 length is 17 residues. J gave up 7 bases and V 1 base, and 9 bases lay outside the gene matches. The CDR3 region has the DNA TGCGCCAGCAGCCAAGGGCTAGCGGGGGGAAGATCTAATGAGCAGTTCTTC. Its translation: CASSQGLAGGRSNEQFF.

The V call is TRBV7-2, the J call TRBJ1-5, with a possible D match to TRBD1 (5 bases). The CDR3 loop spans 16 amino acids. CDR1 SGHTA and CDR2 FQGNSA come from the germline V gene. The V end was cut by 7 bases, the J end by 0 bases, with 16 bases between. The CDR3: CASNPPTDYSNQPQHF. Here the CDR3 DNA reads TGTGCCAGCAACCCCCCGACAGATTATAGCAATCAGCCCCAGCATTTT.

This clonotype occurred a few times. J is TRBJ1-6 and V is TRBV5-5; 9 nucleotides line up with TRBD1. This CDR3 has 16 amino acids. Germline CDR1 reads SGHKS; CDR2 reads YYEKEE (reference sequence). Unmatched junction bases numbered 4, after V lost 0 bases and J lost 6 bases. CDR3: CASSLVGQGTNSPLHF. CDR3 sequence (DNA): TGTGCCAGCAGCTTGGTCGGACAGGGGACTAATTCACCCCTCCACTTT.

The chain joins TRBV11-2 to TRBJ2-1, with 7 bases aligning to TRBD2. The V segment lost 5 bases and the J segment 6 bases; nucleotides outside the gene matches: 10. This CDR3 is 15 amino acids long. Germline loops: CDR1 SGHAT, CDR2 FQNNGV. The CDR3 sequence: CASSQGPGGPNEQFF. The CDR3 DNA sequence: TGTGCCAGCAGCCAGGGCCCGGGGGGACCCAATGAGCAGTTCTTC.

The V call is TRBV7-9, the J call TRBJ1-2, with 7 bases matching TRBD1. Trimming removed 0 bases from V and 4 bases from J; junction bases left unmatched: 5. This CDR3 spans 15 amino acids. Germline V CDR1 and CDR2: SEHNR, FQNEAQ (reference sequence). This CDR3 is CASSLAVTGTYGYTF. For the CDR3, the DNA is TGTGCCAGCAGCTTAGCGGTGACAGGGACCTATGGCTACACCTTC.

The chain uses TRBV9 and TRBJ2-2; no clear D gene. The CDR3 is 13 residues long. V was pared by 0 bases and J by 8 bases, with 8 bases between. Germline V gene lookup returns CDR1 SGDLS and CDR2 YYNGEE. CDR3 DNA sequence: TGTGCCAGCAGCGTAGACGACGGAGGGGAGCTGTTTTTT. Protein sequence: CASSVDDGGELFF.

This clonotype was counted between two and nine times. The chain couples TRBV20-1 to TRBJ1-3, with a weak D call TRBD1 (6 bases). The V gene lost 3 bases and the J gene lost 8 bases, with 17 bases spanning the gap. Germline V gene sequence: CDR1 DFQATT, CDR2 SNEGSKA (reference sequence). This CDR3 has 14 amino acids. CDR3 in DNA: TGCAGTGCTAGGCGGGACCACCCAGGGGACACCATATATTTT. Translation: CSARRDHPGDTIYF.

The CDR3 DNA follows: TGCAGTGCGCGGGGAGGGCGAAATTATCAGCCCCAGCATTTT. This encodes CSARGGRNYQPQHF. V and J are TRBV20-1 and TRBJ1-5; D uncertain. CDR3 length: 14 amino acids. In germline, CDR1 is DFQATT, CDR2 SNEGSKA (reference sequence). Trimming removed 6 bases at V and 5 bases at J, with 17 bases between.

J is TRBJ1-2 and V is TRBV9; 7 bases fit TRBD1. V trimming: 0 bases; J trimming: 5 bases; junction bases outside the gene matches: 7. Germline V gene lookup returns CDR1 SGDLS and CDR2 YYNGEE. CDR3 length: 15 residues. CDR3 in DNA: TGTGCCAGCAGCGTAGAAAGGGACAGTCTTTATGGCTACACCTTC. Residues: CASSVERDSLYGYTF.

Worth noting for this clonotype: Given a much more abundant clone one base away, this may be a read error. This chain joins TRBV12-3 or TRBV12-4 and TRBJ1-6; 7 bases are shared with TRBD1. CDR3 length: 14 residues. As DNA, the CDR3 is TGTGCCAGCAGTTTAGACAGGGGCCCCTCACCCCTCTACTTT. Protein product: CASSLDRGPSPLYF.

The chain has TRBV10-3 and TRBJ1-6; 8 bases match TRBD1. The CDR3 loop spans 16 amino acids. Germline V gene data show CDR1 as ENHRY and CDR2 as SYGVKD. With V trimmed by 4 bases and J by 7 bases, 9 bases remained unmatched. This CDR3 reads CAISGGPDRENSPLHF. CDR3 bases: TGTGCCATCAGTGGAGGCCCGGACAGGGAGAATTCACCCCTCCACTTT.

The chain carries TRBV13 and TRBJ2-7; the D is unclear. Trimming left V 6 bases short and J 0 bases short, with 9 bases between. There are 13 residues in the CDR3. Germline CDR1 reads PRHDT; CDR2 reads FYEKMQ (reference sequence). CDR3 bases: TGTGCCAGCAGTTGGGGTAGCTCCTACGAGCAGTACGTC. This encodes CASSWGSSYEQYV.

This clonotype was seen a handful of times. The V and J genes are TRBV28 and TRBJ2-6; TRBD1 agrees at 9 bases. Germline values: CDR1 MDHEN, CDR2 SYDVKM. There are 14 residues in the CDR3. The junction had 6 bases not matched to a gene; V was cut back by 2 bases and J by 13 bases. The CDR3 loop is CASSLGTGSRVLTF. CDR3 nucleotide sequence: TGTGCCAGCAGTTTAGGGACAGGGTCCAGAGTCCTGACTTTC.